This T cell receptor beta chain was recorded in a study of cytomegalovirus exposure and HLA in healthy donors. Regarding the study as a whole: Segments of the TCR beta V type were, in most cases, productive about 90% or about 30% of the time in an earlier analysis. As was reported, the HLA-A and HLA-B alleles of most subjects were accurately predicted from TCR beta sequences.

Amplification used 60 Vbeta primers and 13 Jbeta primers. This table comes from immunoSEQ multiplex PCR, and its TCRdb copy is limited to in-frame clones, with some not included. Of fewer than 100,000 clones in the sample, about 81% were seen once. As for this clone: Its specificity is not known.

V was pared by 6 bases and J by 3 bases, with 9 bases between. This CDR3 has 12 residues. The germline gives CDR1 ENHRY, CDR2 SYGVKD. This receptor was taken from a woman aged 40 to 55 in good health and CMV-seropositive. The chain couples TRBV10-3 to TRBJ2-7; TRBD1 is a possible D gene (6 bases). The sequencing sample was made of PBMCs. CDR3 sequence reads: CAIRRDIYEQYF. CDR3 nucleotide sequence: TGTGCCATCAGAAGGGACATCTACGAGCAGTACTTC.